This paragraph covers one T cell receptor (beta chain) sequence. Its target is unknown. A junction boundary mismatches the germline segment, possibly from a read error. A single record per CDR3 protein comes from TCRdb applying MiXCR to the 5' RACE reads. The sample has some 13,000 distinct CDR3 sequences, 20% to 30% seen once; the top ten hold 2.5% to 3.5%. The study's findings and limits: Tumor memory CD4+ T cell TCR gene usage clustered with blood and lymph node memory CD4+ cells and lymph node naive CD4+ cells.

The CDR3 is 15 residues long. CDR1 and CDR2 (germline): MNHEY, SVGAGI. This sequence originates from a female donor with breast cancer. Sequencing input: naive CD4+ T cells sorted from blood. As to subset: naive CD4+ T cells, CD4+CD45RA+CD25-. The V and J genes are TRBV6-5 and TRBJ1-5; D is unresolved. This chain's CDR3 is CASTPDLYSNQHQHF. Written as DNA, the CDR3 is TGTGCCAGCACCCCGGACCTGTATAGCAATCAGCACCAGCATTTT.